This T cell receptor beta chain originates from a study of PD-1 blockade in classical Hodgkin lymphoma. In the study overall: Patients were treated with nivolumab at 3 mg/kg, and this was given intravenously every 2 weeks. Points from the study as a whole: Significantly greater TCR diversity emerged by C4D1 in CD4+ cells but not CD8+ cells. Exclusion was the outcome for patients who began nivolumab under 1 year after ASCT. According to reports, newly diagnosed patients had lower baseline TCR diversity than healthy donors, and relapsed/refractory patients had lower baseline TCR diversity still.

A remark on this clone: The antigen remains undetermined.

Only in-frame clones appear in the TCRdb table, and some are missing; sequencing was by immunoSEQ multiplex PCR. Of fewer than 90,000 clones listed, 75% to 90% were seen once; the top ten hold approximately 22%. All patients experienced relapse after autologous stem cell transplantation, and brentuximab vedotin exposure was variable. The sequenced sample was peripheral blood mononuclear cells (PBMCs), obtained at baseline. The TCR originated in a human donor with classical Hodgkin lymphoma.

This CDR3 reads CASSSPADTNYGYTF. CDR3 in DNA: TGTGCCAGCAGTTCACCCGCGGACACTAACTATGGCTACACCTTC. The chain has TRBV28 and TRBJ1-2, with a weak D call TRBD1 (5 bases). This CDR3 has 15 amino acids. Germline CDR1 is MDHEN and CDR2 is SYDVKM. Trimming removed 4 bases at V and 0 bases at J, with 12 bases between.